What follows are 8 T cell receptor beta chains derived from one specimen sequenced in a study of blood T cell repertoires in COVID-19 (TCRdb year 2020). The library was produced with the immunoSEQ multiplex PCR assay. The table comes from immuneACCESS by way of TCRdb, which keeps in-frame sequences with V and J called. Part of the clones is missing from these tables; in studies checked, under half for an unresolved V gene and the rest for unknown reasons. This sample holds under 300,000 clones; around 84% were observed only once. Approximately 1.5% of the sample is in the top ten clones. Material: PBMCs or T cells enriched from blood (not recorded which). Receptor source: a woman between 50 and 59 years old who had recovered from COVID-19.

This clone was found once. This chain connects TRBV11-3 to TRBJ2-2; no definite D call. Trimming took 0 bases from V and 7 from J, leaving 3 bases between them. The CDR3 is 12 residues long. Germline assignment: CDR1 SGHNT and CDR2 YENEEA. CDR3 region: CASSLESGELFF. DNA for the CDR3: TGTGCCAGCAGCTTAGAGAGCGGGGAGCTGTTTTTT.

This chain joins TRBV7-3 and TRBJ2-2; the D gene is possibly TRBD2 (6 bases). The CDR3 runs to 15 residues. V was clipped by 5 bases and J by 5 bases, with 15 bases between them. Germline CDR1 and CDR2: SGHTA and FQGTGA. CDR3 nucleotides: TGTGCCAGCAGCCCTCCGGGAGTAAGGACCGGGGAGCTGTTTTTT. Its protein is CASSPPGVRTGELFF.

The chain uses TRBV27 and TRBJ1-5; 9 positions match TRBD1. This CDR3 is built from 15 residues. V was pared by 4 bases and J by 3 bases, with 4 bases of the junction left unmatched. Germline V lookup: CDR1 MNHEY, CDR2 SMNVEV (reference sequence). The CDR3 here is CASSSTGGVNQPQHF. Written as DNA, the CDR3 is TGTGCCAGCAGTTCGACAGGGGGAGTCAATCAGCCCCAGCATTTT.

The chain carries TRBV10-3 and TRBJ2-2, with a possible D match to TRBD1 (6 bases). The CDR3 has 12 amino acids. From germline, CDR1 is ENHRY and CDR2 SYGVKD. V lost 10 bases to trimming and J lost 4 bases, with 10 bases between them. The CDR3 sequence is CATRTATGELFF. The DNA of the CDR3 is TGTGCCACCCGGACAGCCACCGGGGAGCTGTTTTTT.

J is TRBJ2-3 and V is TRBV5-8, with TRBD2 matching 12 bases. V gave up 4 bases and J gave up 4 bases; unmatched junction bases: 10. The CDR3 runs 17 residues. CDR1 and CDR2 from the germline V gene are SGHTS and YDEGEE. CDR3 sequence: CASSQNRLAGVPDTQYF. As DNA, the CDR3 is TGTGCCAGCAGCCAAAACCGACTAGCGGGAGTACCAGATACGCAGTATTTT. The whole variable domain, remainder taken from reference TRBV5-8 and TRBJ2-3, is EAGVTQSPTHLIKTRGQQATLRCSPISGHTSVYWYQQALGLGLQFLLWYDEGEERNRGNFPPRFSGRQFPNYSSELNVNALELEDSALYLCASSQNRLAGVPDTQYFGPGTRLTVL.

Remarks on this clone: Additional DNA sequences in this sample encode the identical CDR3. The CDR3 DNA is TGTGCCATCAGTGAGTCTAGGGGGGGCACTGAAGCTTTCTTT. This gives the protein CAISESRGGTEAFF. The V and J genes are TRBV10-3 and TRBJ1-1, with D perhaps matching TRBD1 (6 bases). Per germline, CDR1 ENHRY and CDR2 SYGVKD. Trimming removed 0 bases from V and 4 bases from J, with 9 bases in between. This CDR3 spans 14 amino acids.

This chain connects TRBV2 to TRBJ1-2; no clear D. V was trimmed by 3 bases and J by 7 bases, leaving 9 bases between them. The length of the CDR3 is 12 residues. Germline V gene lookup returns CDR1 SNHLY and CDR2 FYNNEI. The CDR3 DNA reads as TGTGCCAGCAGTGAGTACGAGATTGGCTACACCTTC. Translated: CASSEYEIGYTF.

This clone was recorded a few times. The DNA for the CDR3 is TGTGCCAGCAGTGAATCGCGGGGAAAGCGGCACCATGGGGAGCAGTACTTC. Translated: CASSESRGKRHHGEQYF. V gene TRBV25-1 combines with J gene TRBJ2-7; perhaps TRBD2 as D (6 bases). CDR3 size: 17 residues. Germline-derived CDR1 and CDR2 are MGHDK and SYGVNS. Trimming stripped 1 base from V and 7 bases from J, with 23 bases between.